The 19 T cell receptor beta chains given below trace back to one sample, sequenced in a study of blood T cell repertoires in COVID-19. The protocol was immunoSEQ multiplex PCR, while the TCRdb copy is restricted to in-frame clones and leaves out a portion. This sample has 200,000 or so clones, with 88% found just once. Sequenced: PBMCs or T cells enriched from blood (not recorded which). These receptors were collected from a woman younger than 45 who had been exposed to COVID-19.

The V gene is TRBV6-5, the J gene TRBJ1-2; D is unresolved. The CDR3 loop spans 12 amino acids. With 4 bases removed from V and 4 bases from J, the gap between germline ends came to 7 bases. Germline loops: CDR1 MNHEY, CDR2 SVGAGI. CDR3 region: CASSSTVYGYTF. Written as DNA, the CDR3 is TGTGCCAGCAGTTCAACTGTCTATGGCTACACCTTC.

V gene TRBV14 combines with J gene TRBJ2-7; 10 bases line up with TRBD2. J lost 2 bases, V lost 4 bases, and 5 bases had no gene match. The CDR3 runs to 15 residues. Germline V CDR1 and CDR2: SGHDN, FVKESK. The CDR3 reads CASSRKLAGPYEQYF. The CDR3 DNA is TGTGCCAGCAGCCGAAAACTAGCGGGGCCCTACGAGCAGTACTTC.

The J gene is TRBJ1-2, the V gene TRBV4-1; 11 bases fit TRBD1. The CDR3 totals 17 residues. With V trimmed by 1 base and J by 5 bases, 9 bases remained unmatched. Germline V gene data show CDR1 as MGHRA and CDR2 as YSYEKL. The CDR3 DNA follows: TGCGCCAGCAGCCAAGCGGACAGGGGGCCAGTGGTATATGGCTACACCTTC. It is translated as CASSQADRGPVVYGYTF.

This clone occurred a few times. The genes are TRBV6-4 and TRBJ2-7; TRBD1 agrees at 7 bases. Germline CDR1 reads MRHNA; CDR2 reads SNTAGT. The CDR3 has 16 residues. V lost 6 bases, J lost 1 base, and 12 bases stayed unmatched. CDR3: CASRQGVEGISYEQYF. For the CDR3, the DNA is TGTGCCAGCAGGCAGGGGGTTGAAGGGATTTCCTACGAGCAGTACTTC.

V and J are TRBV30 and TRBJ1-1, with D possibly matching TRBD1 (6 bases). CDR1 is GTSNPN and CDR2 is SVGIG in the germline V gene (reference sequence). The CDR3 contains 12 residues. Trimming left V 2 bases short and J 3 bases short, with 7 bases between. The CDR3 bases are TGTGCCTGGAGTACAGGGTACACTGAAGCTTTCTTT. It encodes CAWSTGYTEAFF.

V usage is TRBV28 and J usage is TRBJ2-1, with 15 bases that match TRBD2. Germline trimming cut 8 bases from V and 2 bases from J; bases unmatched to any gene: 7. This CDR3 comprises 17 residues. CDR1 is MDHEN and CDR2 is SYDVKM in the germline V gene. The CDR3 protein is CASWGLAGGGAYNEQFF. The CDR3 DNA is TGTGCCAGCTGGGGACTAGCGGGAGGTGGCGCCTACAATGAGCAGTTCTTC.

V and J are TRBV19 and TRBJ1-5, with D possibly being TRBD1 (6 bases). V lost 6 bases and J lost 3, with 12 bases in between. The CDR3 is 14 amino acids. From germline, CDR1 is LNHDA and CDR2 SQIVND (reference sequence). The DNA for the CDR3 is TGTGCCAGTAGAACAGGGACGGCCAATCAGCCCCAGCATTTT. Its protein product is CASRTGTANQPQHF. Filled out from reference TRBV19 and TRBJ1-5, the complete variable domain reads DGGITQSPKYLFRKEGQNVTLSCEQNLNHDAMYWYRQDPGQGLRLIYYSQIVNDFQKGDIAEGYSVSREKKESFPLTVTSAQKNPTAFYLCASRTGTANQPQHFGDGTRLSIL.

V is TRBV4-1 and J is TRBJ2-1; 7 bases agree with TRBD2. The CDR3 is 16 residues long. The junction had 8 bases not matched to a gene; V was cut back by 1 base and J by 5 bases. Germline CDR1 reads MGHRA; CDR2 reads YSYEKL. The CDR3 loop is CASSQVRASGNNEQFF. The CDR3, as DNA: TGCGCCAGCAGCCAAGTCAGGGCTAGCGGCAACAATGAGCAGTTCTTC.

The rearrangement joins TRBV7-9 to TRBJ1-1; D unclear. The CDR3 contains 11 residues. The V gene's germline CDR1 is SEHNR and CDR2 FQNEAQ (reference sequence). The V and J ends lost 2 bases and 8 bases respectively, with 6 bases between them. DNA of the CDR3: TGTGCCAGCAGCTTAATGAGAGAAGCTTTCTTT. Translation: CASSLMREAFF.

This chain joins TRBV2 and TRBJ2-1, with D perhaps TRBD1 (5 bases). CDR1 and CDR2 (germline): SNHLY, FYNNEI. The V and J ends lost 5 bases and 4 bases respectively, with 9 bases between them. The CDR3 has 13 amino acids. The CDR3 DNA is TGTGCCAGCAGTAAAACAGGATACAATGAGCAGTTCTTC. It yields the protein CASSKTGYNEQFF.

CDR3: CATWTPGGNQPQHF. The CDR3, as DNA: TGTGCCACCTGGACCCCCGGCGGGAATCAGCCCCAGCATTTT. The chain carries TRBV10-3 and TRBJ1-5; D is undetermined. Germline-derived CDR1 and CDR2 are ENHRY and SYGVKD. CDR3 length: 14 residues. V dropped 10 bases and J dropped 4 bases, with 17 bases sitting between them.

This clone was observed a few times. The chain employs TRBV4-2 and TRBJ2-1; possibly TRBD2 for D (6 bases). CDR3 length equals 16 residues. The germline V gene encodes CDR1 LGHNA and CDR2 YNFKEQ. Trimming took 5 bases from V and 4 from J, leaving 18 bases between them. As DNA, the CDR3 is TGTGCCAGCAGCTTACGAGGGGCTAGCGATTACAATGAGCAGTTCTTC. This codes for CASSLRGASDYNEQFF.

V usage is TRBV11-2 and J usage is TRBJ1-1; TRBD1 agrees at 8 bases. This CDR3 comprises 15 residues. The germline V gene encodes CDR1 SGHAT and CDR2 FQNNGV. V gave up 5 bases and J gave up 3 bases; unmatched junction bases: 8. As DNA, the CDR3 is TGTGCCAGCAGCCCCAGGGGGCGTGGGGACACTGAAGCTTTCTTT. Translating gives CASSPRGRGDTEAFF.

The gene calls are TRBV5-1 and TRBJ2-1, with TRBD1 matching over 11 bases. Germline CDR1 is SGHRS and CDR2 is YFSETQ. V was pared by 4 bases and J by 3 bases, with 3 bases of the junction left unmatched. This CDR3 contains 15 residues. This CDR3 is CASSPGTGGYNEQFF. Here the CDR3 DNA reads TGCGCCAGCAGCCCCGGGACAGGGGGCTACAATGAGCAGTTCTTC. Based on the CDR3 plus reference TRBV5-1 and TRBJ2-1, the full variable domain is KAGVTQTPRYLIKTRGQQVTLSCSPISGHRSVSWYQQTPGQGLQFLFEYFSETQRNKGNFPGRFSGRQFSNSRSEMNVSTLELGDSALYLCASSPGTGGYNEQFFGPGTRLTVL.

The V and J genes are TRBV11-2 and TRBJ2-5; the match to TRBD1 covers 10 bases. V lost 8 bases and J lost 4; bases outside the gene matches: 10. From germline, CDR1 is SGHAT and CDR2 FQNNGV. CDR3 length equals 15 residues. Here the CDR3 reads CASGGVRDRGETQYF. CDR3 bases: TGTGCCAGCGGCGGAGTCCGGGACAGGGGAGAGACCCAGTACTTC.

This clone was counted a single time. The chain employs TRBV3-1 (or the pseudogene TRBV3-2) and TRBJ2-2; TRBD2 is a possible D gene (6 bases). Germline loops: CDR1 LGHDT, CDR2 YNNKEL (reference sequence). The V and J ends lost 1 base and 3 bases respectively, with 12 bases between them. CDR3 length: 16 amino acids. For the CDR3, the DNA is TGTGCCAGCAGCCAAGTTGGGGGAGGTTACACCGGGGAGCTGTTTTTT. Amino acid sequence: CASSQVGGGYTGELFF.

The chain links TRBV21-1 to TRBJ2-2; the table calls TRBD2, which could not be checked here. TRBV21-1 is tagged as a pseudogene. The CDR3 has 15 amino acids. The CDR3 sequence: CASSNQLAVTGELFF. The CDR3 DNA reads TGTGCCAGCAGCAACCAACTAGCAGTCACCGGGGAGCTGTTTTTT.

The genes are TRBV3-1 (or the pseudogene TRBV3-2) and TRBJ2-5, with 10 positions matching TRBD2. Germline V CDR1 and CDR2: LGHDT, YNNKEL (reference sequence). The CDR3 totals 15 residues. V was pared by 1 base and J by 4 bases, with 3 bases of the junction left unmatched. CDR3 coding DNA: TGTGCCAGCAGCCAAGGGAGCGGGAGGGGAGAGACCCAGTACTTC. It codes for CASSQGSGRGETQYF.

The chain recombines TRBV28 with TRBJ2-2; 10 nucleotides line up with TRBD2. After removal of 3 bases from V and 1 base from J, the junction contained 8 bases not matched to a gene. The CDR3 length is 18 residues. Germline-derived CDR1 and CDR2 are MDHEN and SYDVKM. The CDR3 protein is CASSFPLAGEGNTGELFF. CDR3 bases: TGTGCCAGCAGTTTCCCCCTAGCGGGAGAAGGGAACACCGGGGAGCTGTTTTTT. Using reference TRBV28 and TRBJ2-2 for the parts outside the CDR3, the full variable domain is DVKVTQSSRYLVKRTGEKVFLECVQDMDHENMFWYRQDPGLGLRLIYFSYDVKMKEKGDIPEGYSVSREKKERFSLILESASTNQTSMYLCASSFPLAGEGNTGELFFGEGSRLTVL.